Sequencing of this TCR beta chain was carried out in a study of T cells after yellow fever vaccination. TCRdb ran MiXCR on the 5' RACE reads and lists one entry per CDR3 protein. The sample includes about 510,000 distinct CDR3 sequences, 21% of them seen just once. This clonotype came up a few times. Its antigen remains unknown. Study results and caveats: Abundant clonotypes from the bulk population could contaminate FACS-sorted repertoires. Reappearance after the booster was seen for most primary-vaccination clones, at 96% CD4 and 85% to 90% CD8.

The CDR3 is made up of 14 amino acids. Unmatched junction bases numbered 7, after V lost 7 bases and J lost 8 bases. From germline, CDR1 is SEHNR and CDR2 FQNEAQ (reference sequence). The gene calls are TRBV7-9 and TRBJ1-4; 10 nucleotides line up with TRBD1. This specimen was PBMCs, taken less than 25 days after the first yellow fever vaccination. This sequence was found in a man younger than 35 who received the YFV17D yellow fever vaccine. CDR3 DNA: TGTGCCAGCATGCGCGGACAGGGGGAAGAAAAACTGTTTTTT. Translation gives CASMRGQGEEKLFF.